The 6 T cell receptor beta chains given below trace back to one sample, sequenced in a study of regulatory T cells in long-lasting Graves disease. As to time point: newly diagnosed GD, antithyroid drugs for less than 3 months. PBMC-extracted RNA yielded the TCR library. Assembly of TCR beta libraries relied on iRepertoire HTBI primers together with Arm-PCR of CDR3 regions. Using its own MiXCR run on the multiplex PCR reads, TCRdb lists one record per CDR3 protein. The repertoire includes approximately 460,000 distinct CDR3 sequences, roughly 15% of them detected once, and roughly 10% sits in the top ten. The sample was also linked to a second study, of T cells in Graves' hyperthyroidism and ophthalmopathy.

The sample was peripheral blood mononuclear cells (PBMCs), taken at new diagnosis, from a patient treated with antithyroid drugs. The receptors stem from a woman in her thirties with Graves disease.

This clonotype was counted at least ten times. The rearrangement uses TRBV20-1 and TRBJ2-1; TRBD2 matches at 10 bases. Germline-derived CDR1 and CDR2 are DFQATT and SNEGSKA (reference sequence). The CDR3 consists of 16 residues. J was trimmed by 3 bases and V by 0 bases; bases with no gene match: 5. The CDR3 loop is CSARDLKREGYNEQFF. CDR3 coding DNA: TGCAGTGCTAGAGATCTGAAGCGGGAGGGCTACAATGAGCAGTTCTTC.

The chain links TRBV4-1 to TRBJ1-5, with a possible D match to TRBD1 (5 bases). Germline CDR1 MGHRA, CDR2 YSYEKL. This CDR3 spans 16 amino acids. V shed 1 base and J shed 0 bases, with 10 bases lying between them. CDR3 amino acids: CASSQGGGISNQPQHF. In DNA, the CDR3 is TGCGCCAGCAGCCAAGGGGGGGGGATTAGCAATCAGCCCCAGCATTTT.

The chain employs TRBV19 and TRBJ2-2; TRBD2 is a possible D gene (5 bases). The V gene lost 7 bases and the J gene lost 2 bases, with 14 bases spanning the gap. The CDR3 spans 15 residues. CDR1 is LNHDA and CDR2 is SQIVND in the germline V gene (reference sequence). CDR3 in amino acids: CASNAGWGNTGELFF. Here the CDR3 DNA reads TGTGCCAGTAATGCGGGCTGGGGAAACACCGGGGAGCTGTTTTTT.

This clonotype was detected a few times. The chain employs TRBV4-3 and TRBJ2-1; no firm D call. Germline V gives CDR1 LGHNA, CDR2 YSLEER. This CDR3 contains 15 residues. V gave up 3 bases and J gave up 4 bases, with 13 bases separating them. The CDR3 here is CASSHDLATYNEQFF. The CDR3 DNA sequence: TGCGCCAGCAGCCATGACCTCGCCACGTACAATGAGCAGTTCTTC.

Many counts were recorded for this clonotype. The CDR3 loop reads CASSLLGTSYNEQFF. As DNA, the CDR3 is TGTGCCAGCAGTTTATTGGGGACAAGTTACAATGAGCAGTTCTTC. The chain recombines TRBV27 with TRBJ2-1, with TRBD1 as a possible D gene (6 bases). Germline lookup yields CDR1 MNHEY and CDR2 SMNVEV (reference sequence). Trimming took 1 base from V and 4 from J, leaving 11 bases between them. The CDR3 runs 15 residues.

This clonotype came up a few times. This sequence joins TRBV5-4 and TRBJ2-2; D perhaps matches TRBD2 (6 bases). Germline V gene sequence: CDR1 SGHNT, CDR2 YYREEE (reference sequence). The CDR3 has 17 amino acids. V was cut by 2 bases and J by 0 bases, with 14 bases left in between. CDR3 coding DNA: TGTGCCAGCAGCTTCGGTAGCGGAAGAGCGAACACCGGGGAGCTGTTTTTT. Translating gives CASSFGSGRANTGELFF. Drawing the rest from reference TRBV5-4 and TRBJ2-2, the complete variable domain is ETGVTQSPTHLIKTRGQQVTLRCSSQSGHNTVSWYQQALGQGPQFIFQYYREEENGRGNFPPRFSGLQFPNYSSELNVNALELDDSALYLCASSFGSGRANTGELFFGEGSRLTVL.